This is a list of T cell receptor beta chains from one sample in a study of blood T cell repertoires in COVID-19. This table comes from immunoSEQ multiplex PCR, and its TCRdb copy is limited to in-frame clones, with some not included. The sample has tens of thousands of clones; 80% are singletons. The sample was peripheral blood. The receptors shown here come from a man between 65 and 80 years old with acute or convalescent COVID-19. Each CDR3 is given with its conserved first and last residue. The D gene is left open where the match is weak. Clone size is stated in some rows and not others, as once, few, many or a class when expanded.

clone_size	v_call	d_call	j_call	cdr3_nt	cdr3_aa
.	TRBV7-9	TRBD1	TRBJ2-1	TGTGCCAGCAGCGCCTGGACAGGCTCCTACAATGAGCAGTTCTTC	CASSAWTGSYNEQFF
.	TRBV6-6	.	TRBJ1-2	TGTGCCAGCAGCATGACAGCTTATGGCTACACCTTC	CASSMTAYGYTF
once	TRBV5-1	TRBD2	TRBJ2-5	TGCGCCAGCAGCTTTTCGCCTAGCGGGATGAACCAAGAGACCCAGTACTTC	CASSFSPSGMNQETQYF
.	TRBV5-1	.	TRBJ1-3	TGCGCCAGCAGCTTGGACCGGGGCTCTGGAAACACCATATATTTT	CASSLDRGSGNTIYF
medium-sized	TRBV4-1	.	TRBJ1-2	TGCGCCAGCAGCCAAGTCTATAGGGGCGGCTACACCTTC	CASSQVYRGGYTF
.	TRBV30	.	TRBJ2-7	TGTGCCTGGACAATAAAAGGGAGCTACGAGCAGTACTTC	CAWTIKGSYEQYF
.	TRBV10-3	TRBD1	TRBJ2-1	TGTGCCATCAGACAGGGGGCAAATGAGCAGTTCTTC	CAIRQGANEQFF
.	TRBV7-9	.	TRBJ1-5	TGTGCCAGCGGGGCTTTCAATCAGCCCCAGCATTTT	CASGAFNQPQHF
few	TRBV19	TRBD1	TRBJ2-7	TGTGCCAGTAGTATGGGGACAGGGGGTCACTACGAGCAGTACTTC	CASSMGTGGHYEQYF
.	TRBV12-3/TRBV12-4	.	TRBJ1-2	TGTGCCAGCAGCCCTGGGAGTTATGGCTACACCTTC	CASSPGSYGYTF
.	TRBV6-5	.	TRBJ1-2	TGTGCCAGCAGTTACTCCACCGGGGACTATGGCTACACCTTC	CASSYSTGDYGYTF
.	TRBV10-3	TRBD2	TRBJ2-7	TGTGCCATCAGTGATCTAGCGGGGGGATCCTACGAGCAGTACTTC	CAISDLAGGSYEQYF
.	TRBV7-8	.	TRBJ2-1	TGTGCCAGCAGCTTAGCCAGGTACAATGAGCAGTTCTTC	CASSLARYNEQFF
.	TRBV24-1	TRBD2	TRBJ2-7	TGTGCCACCAGTGATTTGGTGGCTAGCGGAAGGTACTACGAGCAGTACTTC	CATSDLVASGRYYEQYF
.	TRBV10-3	TRBD1	TRBJ1-2	TGTGCCATCAGACCTCCAGGGACAGACACCTACACCTTC	CAIRPPGTDTYTF
.	TRBV30	.	TRBJ1-3	TGTGCCTGGAGCAGGGGCCCTGGAAACACCATATATTTT	CAWSRGPGNTIYF
.	TRBV7-2	.	TRBJ1-1	TGTGCCAGCAGCCCCGCGGGGGGCCGGGGCACTGAAGCTTTCTTT	CASSPAGGRGTEAFF
.	TRBV7-2	TRBD2	TRBJ2-2	TGTGCCAGCAGCTTGGGACTAGCGGGGGGTAGCACCGGGGAGCTGTTTTTT	CASSLGLAGGSTGELFF
.	TRBV7-7	.	TRBJ2-1	TGTGCTAGCAGCTTGGGGAAAGGGATTCCAGGGGATGAGCAGTTCTTC	CASSLGKGIPGDEQFF
.	TRBV4-2	.	TRBJ2-5	TGTGCCAGCAGCCAAGTGAAAAGGTCTGCGGGTTTTTGGACGGAGACCCAGTACTTC	CASSQVKRSAGFWTETQYF
.	TRBV16	.	TRBJ2-7	TGTGCCAGCAGCCACTACAGGGCGGCCTACGAGCAGTACTTC	CASSHYRAAYEQYF
.	TRBV11-2	.	TRBJ1-6	TGTGCCAGCAGCTTAGAAGGGGGTCATAATTCACCCCTCCACTTT	CASSLEGGHNSPLHF
.	TRBV6-4	.	TRBJ2-1	TGTGCCAGCAGTGACTCTGGTGGCCATAATGAGCAGTTCTTC	CASSDSGGHNEQFF
.	TRBV2	.	TRBJ2-5	TGTGCCGCGGGACAGAGGGTAGTTCAGGAGACCCAGTACTTC	CAAGQRVVQETQYF
few	TRBV28	TRBD1	TRBJ2-2	TGTGCCAGCAGGTCCATTAGACAGGGGAACACCGGGGAGCTGTTTTTT	CASRSIRQGNTGELFF
.	TRBV7-9	TRBD1	TRBJ1-1	TGTGCCAGCAGCCAACGGACAGGGGAAGCTTTCTTT	CASSQRTGEAFF
once	TRBV15	.	TRBJ1-3	TGTGCCACCAGCAGAGATCCCTCAGGGTCTGGAAACACCATATATTTT	CATSRDPSGSGNTIYF
.	TRBV9	.	TRBJ2-7	TGTGCCAGCAGCGTAGAGTTGGGGCGAGCCTACGAGCAGTACTTC	CASSVELGRAYEQYF
once	TRBV13	.	TRBJ2-4	TGTGCCAGCAGCTTAGGTGCAGGGTCGGGCAAAAACATTCAGTACTTC	CASSLGAGSGKNIQYF
few	TRBV5-1	.	TRBJ1-2	TGCGCCAGCAGCTTCACAGGGTCGGATGGCTACACCTTC	CASSFTGSDGYTF
once	TRBV15	.	TRBJ2-5	TGTGCCACCAGCAGAGGTCGGGACATTAAGACCCAGTACTTC	CATSRGRDIKTQYF